This T cell receptor beta chain was sequenced for a study of tumor-infiltrating lymphocytes in primary liver carcinoma. Germline lookup yields CDR1 SGHRS and CDR2 YFSETQ. The CDR3 consists of 15 residues. Trimming took 3 bases from V and 10 from J; bases not matched to a gene: 4. A primer in the constant region served to generate TCR beta cDNA from approximately 460 ng of total RNA. Each TCR beta library was derived from three nested multiplex PCR rounds that employed slightly modified ARM-PCR. It was with TRBV1-TRBV30 forward primers and a C-beta reverse primer that the first two PCR rounds were run, at about 9 cycles each. TCRdb reanalysed the multiplex PCR reads using MiXCR and keeps one entry per CDR3 protein. The sample shows about 96,000 distinct CDR3 sequences, roughly 70% of them seen only once. A word on this clonotype: The antigen is not known.

Overall study findings and caveats: Blood trailed tumors significantly in top-250-clone fraction (p = 0.039).

Starting material for RNA and DNA co-extraction consisted of about 17-32 mg of unsorted bulk tissue. All patients had surgically resected primary liver carcinoma. This chain uses TRBV5-1 with TRBJ2-1, with 16 bases fitting TRBD2. Sample: tumor-adjacent normal liver tissue. This receptor was taken from a man between 40 and 49 years old with primary liver carcinoma and hepatitis B virus infection. The DNA of the CDR3 is TGCGCCAGCAGCTCTGGGACTAGCGGGAGGGCAGAGCAGTTCTTC. Translation gives CASSSGTSGRAEQFF. The whole variable domain, remainder taken from reference TRBV5-1 and TRBJ2-1, is KAGVTQTPRYLIKTRGQQVTLSCSPISGHRSVSWYQQTPGQGLQFLFEYFSETQRNKGNFPGRFSGRQFSNSRSEMNVSTLELGDSALYLCASSSGTSGRAEQFFGPGTRLTVL.